What follows describes a single T cell receptor (beta chain). The data derive from a study of radiotherapy plus CTLA-4 blockade in lung cancer. Some clones are missing from TCRdb's copy, which holds only in-frame ones; the method was immunoSEQ multiplex PCR. The table has some 78,000 clones, approximately 86% seen once. Focal radiation plus CTLA-4 blockade with ipilimumab was given to patients with chemo-refractory metastatic non-small-cell lung cancer. CDR3 length: 13 residues. The V end was cut by 0 bases, the J end by 10 bases, with 10 bases between. Germline assignment: CDR1 SGHAT and CDR2 FQNNGV.

The TCR sequence derives from a human donor with non-small cell lung cancer who had a partial response to radiotherapy plus ipilimumab. V usage is TRBV11-2 and J usage is TRBJ2-1, with D possibly TRBD1 on 5 matching bases. The specimen was peripheral blood, collected from a patient treated with radiotherapy plus ipilimumab. As DNA, the CDR3 is TGTGCCAGCAGCTTAGATCAGGGTGGCGAGCAGTTCTTC. Translated: CASSLDQGGEQFF.